This T cell receptor beta chain was profiled in a study of shared clonotypes between healthy human individuals. Whole-study findings and limits: Clonotypes which were not shared had lower generation probabilities than clonotypes that all four donors shared.

Comments on this clone: Its antigen is undetermined.

The naive CD8 fraction comprised CD45RO-negative cells positively selected for CCR7 and excluded terminally differentiated effector memory CD45RA+ cells. Method: immunoSEQ multiplex PCR; TCRdb's copy keeps in-frame clones and lacks some. The sample holds about 610,000 clones; about 96% are singletons and the top ten take 0.11%. The germline V gene has CDR1 DFQATT and CDR2 SNEGSKA (reference sequence). The CDR3 has 10 amino acids. V and J are TRBV20-1 and TRBJ2-5; unclear D gene. Gene TRBJ2-7 matches the end of the DNA better, so the J call may be wrong. This receptor was taken from a woman in her thirties in good health. Sequencing input: naive CD8+ T cells sorted from blood. CDR3 nucleotide sequence: TGCAGTGCCCACTTCTACGAGCAGTACTTC. Its translation: CSAHFYEQYF.